This is a list of T cell receptor beta chains from one sample in a study of response to subunit inactivated influenza vaccine. TCRdb re-called the RT-PCR reads with MiXCR, one entry per CDR3 protein. The sample has around 520,000 distinct CDR3 sequences; 12% are singletons. The sequenced sample was PBMCs from blood, obtained on the day of vaccination. The receptors shown here come from a man aged 50 or older who received an inactivated influenza vaccine. The CDR3 runs from the conserved cysteine through the conserved F or W. D genes are given only for firm matches. Some rows have no size entry. The others give once, few or many, or a class for an expanded clone.

V gene,J gene,D gene,clone size,CDR3 length,CDR3 protein,CDR3 DNA
TRBV6-1,TRBJ2-5,TRBD2,few,15,CATPGTSGTGETQYF,TGTGCCACCCCTGGGACTAGCGGTACCGGGGAGACCCAGTACTTC
TRBV5-1,TRBJ2-5,TRBD2,.,15,CASSLGTSGEETQYF,TGCGCCAGCAGCTTGGGGACTAGCGGGGAAGAGACCCAGTACTTC
TRBV10-3,TRBJ1-1,TRBD1,.,15,CAISEGAGGGSEAFF,TGTGCCATCAGTGAAGGGGCAGGGGGCGGTAGTGAAGCTTTCTTT
TRBV6-2/TRBV6-3,TRBJ2-1,.,many,12,CASSYEPNEQFF,TGTGCCAGCAGTTACGAGCCTAATGAGCAGTTCTTC
TRBV12-3/TRBV12-4,TRBJ2-7,.,few,15,CASSHTPTTTYEQYF,TGTGCCAGCAGTCATACACCTACTACTACCTACGAGCAGTACTTC
TRBV4-1,TRBJ1-1,.,.,17,CASSQDRRGNPRSEAFF,TGCGCCAGCAGCCAAGATCGTCGGGGTAACCCGCGGAGTGAAGCTTTCTTT
TRBV6-6,TRBJ1-2,TRBD1,.,13,CASSYRDRGLGTF,TGTGCCAGCAGTTACAGGGACAGGGGTTTAGGGACCTTC
TRBV27,TRBJ2-7,TRBD2,few,14,CATSRTSGSYEQYF,TGTGCCACCTCGCGGACTAGCGGGAGCTACGAGCAGTACTTC
TRBV10-2,TRBJ2-7,.,.,11,CASSESFEQYF,TGCGCCAGCAGTGAGTCGTTCGAGCAGTACTTC
TRBV2,TRBJ2-1,.,.,13,CASITGTYNEQFF,TGTGCCAGCATCACAGGGACCTACAATGAGCAGTTCTTC
TRBV5-5,TRBJ2-1,.,few,16,CASSRRGVSSYNEQFF,TGTGCCAGCAGCCGCCGGGGAGTGAGCTCCTACAATGAGCAGTTCTTC
TRBV28,TRBJ2-3,TRBD1,many,15,CATRQGLKQGDTQYF,TGTGCCACCCGACAGGGTCTTAAACAGGGAGATACGCAGTATTTT